The rows below give T cell receptor beta chains drawn from one sample of a study of shared clonotypes between healthy human individuals. Data came from immunoSEQ multiplex PCR; TCRdb stores just in-frame clones and leaves some out. The table has under 1,100,000 clones, roughly 74% seen once. The sample was memory CD4+ T cells from PBMCs. All receptors derive from a man younger than 35 in good health. Some clones in this sample may be carry-over from other donors' samples. Each CDR3 is given with its conserved first and last residue. Each record gives: J gene, D gene, clone size, V gene, CDR3 DNA, CDR3 protein. The D gene is left open where the match is weak. The size entry is marked missing in some rows and otherwise reads once, few, many or a size class.

TRBJ2-3 | TRBD2 | - | TRBV7-9 | TGTGCCAGCAGCTCGGGACTAGCGGAACCGGGGGATACGCAGTATTTT | CASSSGLAEPGDTQYF
TRBJ1-2 | - | - | TRBV30 | TGTGCCTGGCTCGGCGGAGGGGAGGACTATGGCTACACCTTC | CAWLGGGEDYGYTF
TRBJ1-2 | TRBD1 | - | TRBV2 | TGTGCCAGCAGCCGGGACAGGTCCTCGGGCGGCTACACCTTC | CASSRDRSSGGYTF
TRBJ1-1 | TRBD1 | - | TRBV6-1 | TGTGCCAGCAGCCGAACAGGGGGCTACACTGAAGCTTTCTTT | CASSRTGGYTEAFF
TRBJ1-2 | - | - | TRBV19 | TGTGCCAGTAGTGTATCCGCTAACTATGGCTACACCTTC | CASSVSANYGYTF
TRBJ2-5 | - | many | TRBV20-1 | TGCAGTGCTAGCCCGGGAGAGACCCAGTACTTC | CSASPGETQYF
TRBJ2-1 | TRBD2 | - | TRBV28 | TGTGCCAGCAGTTTTCGTAGCGGGAGGGCTGAGCAGTTCTTC | CASSFRSGRAEQFF
TRBJ1-5 | - | - | TRBV30 | TGTGCGTGCGGACCCGGGGATAATCAGCCCCAGCATTTT | CACGPGDNQPQHF
TRBJ1-2 | - | - | TRBV7-3 | TGTGCCAGCAGCTTACAGGGCTCCGCTAACTATGGCTACACCTTC | CASSLQGSANYGYTF
TRBJ2-7 | - | - | TRBV28 | TGTGCCAGTACCCCCGGGCCCTACGAGCAGTACTTC | CASTPGPYEQYF
TRBJ2-3 | TRBD1 | - | TRBV7-2 | TGTGCCAGCAGGGACAGGGTGGGGGATACGCAGTATTTT | CASRDRVGDTQYF
TRBJ2-1 | TRBD1 | - | TRBV6-1 | TGTGCCAGCAGCGCAGACAGGGATGAGCAGTTCTTC | CASSADRDEQFF
TRBJ2-2 | - | - | TRBV4-1 | TGCGCCAGCAGCCCCCCCCCTGGGCGTTCGAACACCGGGGAGCTGTTTTTT | CASSPPPGRSNTGELFF
TRBJ2-7 | TRBD2 | - | TRBV6-1 | TGTGCCAGCAGGGCGGGAGGGCCGTACGAGCAGTACTTC | CASRAGGPYEQYF
TRBJ2-7 | TRBD2 | - | TRBV19 | TGTGCCAGTAGAGTAGCGGGCACTTACGAGCAGTACTTC | CASRVAGTYEQYF
TRBJ1-3 | - | - | TRBV5-1 | TGCGCCAGCAGCTCAGCCGGGTTCGGAAACTCTGGAAACACCATATATTTT | CASSSAGFGNSGNTIYF
TRBJ2-5 | - | - | TRBV11-1 | TGTGCCAGCAGCTCCAGTCCCGGGTACGAGACCCAGTACTTC | CASSSSPGYETQYF
TRBJ2-7 | - | many | TRBV27 | TGTGCCAGCAGTCGAAGGAGCGCGGACGAGCAGTACTTC | CASSRRSADEQYF
TRBJ2-6 | - | - | TRBV4-2 | TGTGCCAGCAGCCCCAAGGGGTCTGGGGCCAACGTCCTGACTTTC | CASSPKGSGANVLTF
TRBJ1-4 | TRBD1 | - | TRBV7-2 | TGTGCCAGCAGAAGACAGGGGAATATAGATGAAAAACTGTTTTTT | CASRRQGNIDEKLFF
TRBJ2-2 | TRBD2 | - | TRBV27 | TGTGCCAGCAGTAAGCGGACTAGCGGGGCGAACACCGGGGAGCTGTTTTTT | CASSKRTSGANTGELFF
TRBJ2-5 | TRBD1 | - | TRBV28 | TGTGCCAGCAGTCCTCGGGGACAGGGGGAGGAGACCCAGTACTTC | CASSPRGQGEETQYF
TRBJ1-2 | - | - | TRBV25-1 | TGTGCCAGCAGTGAATATTCAGGGTTTCCTGGAGGCTATGGCTACACCTTC | CASSEYSGFPGGYGYTF
TRBJ2-5 | - | - | TRBV7-2 | TGTGCCAGCAGCTTATTGGGGGGTAGGGAAGAGACCCAGTACTTC | CASSLLGGREETQYF
TRBJ1-1 | TRBD1 | many | TRBV29-1 | TGCAGCGCCGACCTTGGGACAGGGTTAACTGAAGCTTTCTTT | CSADLGTGLTEAFF
TRBJ1-5 | - | few | TRBV30 | TGTGCCTGGGAGTCCAGCGGGAATCAGCCCCAGCATTTT | CAWESSGNQPQHF
TRBJ1-2 | - | few | TRBV6-6 | TGTGCCAGCAGTTCAGGGCCGGACGGCTACACCTTC | CASSSGPDGYTF
TRBJ2-7 | TRBD2 | - | TRBV7-6 | TGTGCCAGCAGCTTATTCTCCCGTGGGGCTAGCGGGCGCTACGAGCAGTACTTC | CASSLFSRGASGRYEQYF
TRBJ2-3 | - | - | TRBV29-1 | TGCAGCGCCTTAGACAGCACAGATACGCAGTATTTT | CSALDSTDTQYF
TRBJ2-1 | - | - | TRBV28 | TGTGCCAGCAGCCTGACAGGCGCCCTAAATGAGCAGTTCTTC | CASSLTGALNEQFF
TRBJ1-3 | TRBD1 | once | TRBV28 | TGTGCCAGCAGTTTGGGGACAGCCTCTGGAAACACCATATATTTT | CASSLGTASGNTIYF
TRBJ2-7 | TRBD2 | - | TRBV28 | TGTGCCAGCAGTACTAGCGGGAGATTCACCCCCTACGAGCAGTACTTC | CASSTSGRFTPYEQYF
TRBJ2-7 | - | - | TRBV28 | TGTGCCAGCAGTTTCGCCTCCTACGAGCAGTACTTC | CASSFASYEQYF
TRBJ2-6 | - | - | TRBV10-1 | TGCGCCAACCAGGCAGGTTACTCTGGGGCCAACGTCCTGACTTTC | CANQAGYSGANVLTF
TRBJ2-3 | - | - | TRBV10-3 | TGTGCCATCCAGGAGGGAAACACAGATACGCAGTATTTT | CAIQEGNTDTQYF
TRBJ2-7 | - | many | TRBV2 | TGTGCCAGCAGGAGGACATCGTCGGGCGAGCAGTACTTC | CASRRTSSGEQYF
TRBJ1-2 | - | once | TRBV4-1 | TGCGCCAGCAGCCAGGGGACCGCGAATTGGTATGGCTACACCTTC | CASSQGTANWYGYTF
TRBJ2-7 | TRBD2 | few | TRBV10-3 | TGTGCCATCAGGCGGGAGGGCTTCTCCTACGAGCAGTACTTC | CAIRREGFSYEQYF
TRBJ2-3 | - | - | TRBV4-1 | TGCGCCAGCAGCACCCCAACGGCAGATACGCAGTATTTT | CASSTPTADTQYF
TRBJ2-1 | - | once | TRBV9 | TGTGCCAGCAGCGTAGCGGGACATGAGCAGTTCTTC | CASSVAGHEQFF